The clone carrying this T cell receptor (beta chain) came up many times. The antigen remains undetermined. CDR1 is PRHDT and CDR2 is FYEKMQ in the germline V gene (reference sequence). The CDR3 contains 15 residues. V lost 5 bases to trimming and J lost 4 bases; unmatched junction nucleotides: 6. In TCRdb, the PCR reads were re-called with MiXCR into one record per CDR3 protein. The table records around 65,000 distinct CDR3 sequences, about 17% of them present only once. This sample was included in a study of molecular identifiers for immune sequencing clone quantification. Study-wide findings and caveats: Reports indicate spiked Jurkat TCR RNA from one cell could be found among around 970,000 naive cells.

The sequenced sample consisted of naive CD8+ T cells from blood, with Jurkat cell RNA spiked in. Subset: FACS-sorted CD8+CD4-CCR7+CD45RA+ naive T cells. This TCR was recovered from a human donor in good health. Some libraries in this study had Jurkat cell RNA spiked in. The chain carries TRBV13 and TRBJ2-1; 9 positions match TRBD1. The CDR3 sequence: CASSLEGQGYNEQFF. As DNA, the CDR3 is TGTGCCAGCAGCCTAGAGGGACAGGGTTACAATGAGCAGTTCTTC.